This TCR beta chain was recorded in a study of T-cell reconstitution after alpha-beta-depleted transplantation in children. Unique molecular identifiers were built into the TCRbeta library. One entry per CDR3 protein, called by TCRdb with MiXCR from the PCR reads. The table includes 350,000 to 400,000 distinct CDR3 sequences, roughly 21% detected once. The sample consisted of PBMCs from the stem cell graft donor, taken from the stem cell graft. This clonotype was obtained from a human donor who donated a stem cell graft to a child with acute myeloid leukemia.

CDR3 residues: CASSPISGSTDTQYF. The CDR3, as DNA: TGTGCCAGCAGTCCGATTAGCGGGAGCACAGATACGCAGTATTTT. The chain links TRBV12-3 or TRBV12-4 to TRBJ2-3; 7 bases are a match to TRBD2. After removal of 5 bases from V and 0 bases from J, the junction contained 5 bases not matched to a gene. The CDR3 covers 15 residues.